This T cell receptor (beta chain) came from a study of human thymus T cells. This CDR3 is built from 14 residues. V lost 9 bases, J lost 0 bases, and 7 bases stayed unmatched. Germline V CDR1 and CDR2: MNHNS, SASEGT. Resections that were taken during corrective heart surgery supplied the thymus tissue. TCRdb's table, derived via immunoSEQ multiplex PCR, lists solely in-frame clones and lacks some. The table includes some 130,000 clones, over 85% detected once. Sequencing was done on a sample of thymus tissue. The receptor comes from a boy in the first two years of life with a congenital heart defect but otherwise immunologically healthy. The gene calls are TRBV6-1 and TRBJ2-7; TRBD2 agrees at 8 bases. The CDR3 is CASGVAGISYEQYF. CDR3 coding DNA: TGTGCCAGTGGGGTAGCGGGGATCTCCTACGAGCAGTACTTC.